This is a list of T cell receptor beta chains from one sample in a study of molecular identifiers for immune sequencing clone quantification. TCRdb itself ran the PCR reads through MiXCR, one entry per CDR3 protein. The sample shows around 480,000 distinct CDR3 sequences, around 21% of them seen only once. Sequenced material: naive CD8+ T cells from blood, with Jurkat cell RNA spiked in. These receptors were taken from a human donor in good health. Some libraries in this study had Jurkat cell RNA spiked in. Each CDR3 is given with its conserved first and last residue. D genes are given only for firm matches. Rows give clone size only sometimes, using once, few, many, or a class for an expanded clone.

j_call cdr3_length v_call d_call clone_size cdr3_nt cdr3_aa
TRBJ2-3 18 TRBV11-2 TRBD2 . TGTGCCAGCAGCTTTACACCGGGACTAGCGGGGCCCACAGATACGCAGTATTTT CASSFTPGLAGPTDTQYF
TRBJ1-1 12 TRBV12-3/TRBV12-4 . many TGTGCCAGCAGTTTGTCCGGGGCTGAAGCTTTCTTT CASSLSGAEAFF
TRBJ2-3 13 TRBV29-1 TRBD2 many TGCAGCGCACCGGGACTAGTAACAGATACGCAGTATTTT CSAPGLVTDTQYF
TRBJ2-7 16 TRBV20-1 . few TGCAGTGCTAGAGATGGAGGGGGCGCCTTGTACTACGAGCAGTACTTC CSARDGGGALYYEQYF
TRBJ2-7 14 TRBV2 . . TGTGCCAGCAGTGGGTTGGCTTTCCCCTACGAGCAGTACTTC CASSGLAFPYEQYF
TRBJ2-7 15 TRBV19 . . TGTGCCAGTAGTATAGACAACACAGGGTTCTACGAGCAGTACTTC CASSIDNTGFYEQYF
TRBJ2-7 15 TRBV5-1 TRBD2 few TGCGCCAGCGCGTGGGGACTAACGGGGGCCTACGAGCAGTACTTC CASAWGLTGAYEQYF
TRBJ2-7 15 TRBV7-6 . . TGTGCCAGCAGCTTTTCGCCGTGGTCAGACTACGAGCAGTGCTTC CASSFSPWSDYEQCF
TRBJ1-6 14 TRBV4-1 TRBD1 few TGCGCCAGCAGCCCAGGACAGGGCATGACACCCCTCCACTTT CASSPGQGMTPLHF
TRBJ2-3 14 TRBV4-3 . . TGCGCCAGCAGCCAAGTGGATCGTGCAGATACGCAGTATTTT CASSQVDRADTQYF
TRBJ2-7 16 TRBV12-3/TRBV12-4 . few TGTGCCAGCAGGGGACCGAATAGCGAGAGCTCCTACGAGCAGTACTTC CASRGPNSESSYEQYF